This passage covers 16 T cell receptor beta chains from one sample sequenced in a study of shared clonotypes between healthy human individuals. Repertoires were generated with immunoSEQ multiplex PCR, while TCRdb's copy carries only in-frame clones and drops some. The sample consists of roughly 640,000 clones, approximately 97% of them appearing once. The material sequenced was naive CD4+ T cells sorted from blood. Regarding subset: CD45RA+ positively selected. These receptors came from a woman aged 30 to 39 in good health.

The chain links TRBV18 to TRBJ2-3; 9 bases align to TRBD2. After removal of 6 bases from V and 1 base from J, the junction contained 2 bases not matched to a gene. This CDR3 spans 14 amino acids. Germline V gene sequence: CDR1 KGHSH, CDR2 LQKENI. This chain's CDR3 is CASSRLAGTDTQYF. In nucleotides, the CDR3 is TGTGCCAGCTCCCGACTAGCGGGCACAGATACGCAGTATTTT.

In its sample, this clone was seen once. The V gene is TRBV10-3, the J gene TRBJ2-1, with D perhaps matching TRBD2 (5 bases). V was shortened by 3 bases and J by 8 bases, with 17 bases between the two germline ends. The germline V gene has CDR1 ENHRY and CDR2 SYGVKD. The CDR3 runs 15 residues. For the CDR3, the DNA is TGTGCCATCAGTGAAGGTTGGAGTGGTAGCGATGAGCAGTTCTTC. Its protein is CAISEGWSGSDEQFF.

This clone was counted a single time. The DNA of the CDR3 is TGTGCCAGCTCACCACCAAAACCCGGGGGACAGCAGTTCTTC. This translates into CASSPPKPGGQQFF. The V gene is TRBV18, the J gene TRBJ2-1, with D possibly being TRBD2 (6 bases). The V end lost 0 bases, the J end lost 11 bases, and 14 bases lay between the germline ends. The CDR3 is made up of 14 amino acids. Looked up from germline, CDR1 is KGHSH and CDR2 is LQKENI. Based on the CDR3 plus reference TRBV18 and TRBJ2-1, the full variable domain is NAGVMQNPRHLVRRRGQEARLRCSPMKGHSHVYWYRQLPEEGLKFMVYLQKENIIDESGMPKERFSAEFPKEGPSILRIQQVVRGDSAAYFCASSPPKPGGQQFFGPGTRLTVL.

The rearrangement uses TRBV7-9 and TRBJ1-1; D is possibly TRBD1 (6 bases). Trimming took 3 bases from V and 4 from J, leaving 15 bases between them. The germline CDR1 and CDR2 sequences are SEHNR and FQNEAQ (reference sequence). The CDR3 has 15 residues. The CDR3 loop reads CASSFPSQGSTEAFF. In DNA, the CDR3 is TGTGCCAGCAGCTTTCCCTCACAGGGAAGCACTGAAGCTTTCTTT.

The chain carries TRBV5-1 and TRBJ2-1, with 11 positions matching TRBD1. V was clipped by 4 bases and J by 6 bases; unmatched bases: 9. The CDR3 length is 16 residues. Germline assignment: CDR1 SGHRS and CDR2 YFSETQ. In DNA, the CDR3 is TGCGCCAGCAGCGGAGTCACCGGGACAGGGGGCAATGAGCAGTTCTTC. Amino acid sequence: CASSGVTGTGGNEQFF.

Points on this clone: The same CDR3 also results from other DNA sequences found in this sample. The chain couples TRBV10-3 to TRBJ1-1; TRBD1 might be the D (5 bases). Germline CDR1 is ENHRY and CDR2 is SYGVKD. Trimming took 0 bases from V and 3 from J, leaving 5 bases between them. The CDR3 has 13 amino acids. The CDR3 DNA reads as TGTGCCATCAGTGAGTCGGGGGACACTGAAGCTTTCTTT. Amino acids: CAISESGDTEAFF.

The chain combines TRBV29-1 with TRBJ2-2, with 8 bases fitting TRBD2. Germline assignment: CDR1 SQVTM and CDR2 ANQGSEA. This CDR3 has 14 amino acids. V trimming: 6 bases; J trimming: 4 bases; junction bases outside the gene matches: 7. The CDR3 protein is CSVRGREGTGELFF. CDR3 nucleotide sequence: TGCAGCGTCCGAGGCCGGGAGGGCACCGGGGAGCTGTTTTTT.

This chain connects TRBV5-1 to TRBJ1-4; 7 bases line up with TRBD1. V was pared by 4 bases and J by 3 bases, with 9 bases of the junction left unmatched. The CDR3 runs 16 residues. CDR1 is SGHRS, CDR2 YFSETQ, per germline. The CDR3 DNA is TGCGCCAGCAGCCTGGGACAGCAGTCGGCTAATGAAAAACTGTTTTTT. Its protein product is CASSLGQQSANEKLFF.

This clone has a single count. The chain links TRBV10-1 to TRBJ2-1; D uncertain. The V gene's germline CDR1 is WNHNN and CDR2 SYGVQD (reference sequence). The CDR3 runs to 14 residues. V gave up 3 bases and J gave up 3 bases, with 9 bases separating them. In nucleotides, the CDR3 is TGCGCCAGCAGTGACGACGACGGCTACAATGAGCAGTTCTTC. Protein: CASSDDDGYNEQFF.

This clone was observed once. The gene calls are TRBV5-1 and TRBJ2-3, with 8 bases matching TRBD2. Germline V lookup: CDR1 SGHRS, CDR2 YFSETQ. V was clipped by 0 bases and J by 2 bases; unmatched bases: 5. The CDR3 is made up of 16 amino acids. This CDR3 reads CASSLVLAGTTDTQYF. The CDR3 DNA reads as TGCGCCAGCAGCTTGGTTTTAGCGGGAACCACAGATACGCAGTATTTT.

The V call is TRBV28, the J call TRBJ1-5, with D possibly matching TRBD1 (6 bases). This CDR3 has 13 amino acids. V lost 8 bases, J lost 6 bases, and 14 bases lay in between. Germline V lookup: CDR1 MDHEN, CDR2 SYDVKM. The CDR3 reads CASSAGARQPQHF. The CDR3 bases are TGTGCCAGCTCCGCGGGGGCACGTCAGCCCCAGCATTTT.

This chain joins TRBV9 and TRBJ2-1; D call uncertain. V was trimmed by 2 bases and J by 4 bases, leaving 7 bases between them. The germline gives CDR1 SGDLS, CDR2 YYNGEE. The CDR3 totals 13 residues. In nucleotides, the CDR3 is TGTGCCAGCAGCGTTACGGCGTACAATGAGCAGTTCTTC. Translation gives CASSVTAYNEQFF.

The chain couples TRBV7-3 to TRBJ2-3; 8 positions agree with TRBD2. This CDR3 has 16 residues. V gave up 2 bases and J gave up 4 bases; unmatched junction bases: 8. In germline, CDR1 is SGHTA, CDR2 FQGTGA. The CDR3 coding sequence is TGTGCCAGCAGCTTAGTCGCGGGAGGCCCCGCAGATACGCAGTATTTT. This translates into CASSLVAGGPADTQYF.

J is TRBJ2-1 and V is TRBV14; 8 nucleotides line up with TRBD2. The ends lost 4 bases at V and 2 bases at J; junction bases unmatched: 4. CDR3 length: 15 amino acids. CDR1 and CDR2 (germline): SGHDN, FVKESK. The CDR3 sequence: CASSLGLGPYNEQFF. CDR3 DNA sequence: TGTGCCAGCAGCCTGGGACTAGGCCCCTACAATGAGCAGTTCTTC.

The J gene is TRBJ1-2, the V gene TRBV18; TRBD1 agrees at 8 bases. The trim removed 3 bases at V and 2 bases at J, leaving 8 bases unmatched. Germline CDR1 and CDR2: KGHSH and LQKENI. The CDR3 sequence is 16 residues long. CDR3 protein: CASSPGQADLNYGYTF. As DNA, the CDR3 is TGTGCCAGCTCACCGGGACAGGCGGACTTGAACTATGGCTACACCTTC.

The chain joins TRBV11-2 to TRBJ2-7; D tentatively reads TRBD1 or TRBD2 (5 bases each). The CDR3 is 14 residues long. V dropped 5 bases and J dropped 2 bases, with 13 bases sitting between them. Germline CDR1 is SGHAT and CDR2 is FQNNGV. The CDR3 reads CASSQYRGPYEQYF. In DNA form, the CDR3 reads TGTGCCAGCAGCCAGTACCGGGGCCCCTACGAGCAGTACTTC.